This paragraph covers one TCR beta chain sequence. This CDR3 region has 13 residues. The germline V and J ends were trimmed by 6 bases and 3 bases, with 10 bases remaining between them. Germline CDR1 and CDR2: MNHEY and SVGAGI. The data were obtained in a study of control samples from healthy donors and cancer patients. Sequencing was performed with immunoSEQ multiplex PCR; in TCRdb, only in-frame clones are kept and a portion is missing. The table has roughly 370,000 clones, 80% to 95% seen once; the top ten hold around 6.8%. The chain recombines TRBV6-5 with TRBJ2-3, with D perhaps TRBD1 (6 bases). The sequencing input was PBMCs. The TCR comes from a man aged 35 to 55 with head and neck cancer. CDR3 bases: TGTGCCAGCAGCTCAGGGGATACAGATACGCAGTATTTT. It encodes CASSSGDTDTQYF.